The 4 T cell receptor beta chains listed next were all sequenced from one sample in a study of blood T cell repertoires in COVID-19. The table came from immunoSEQ multiplex PCR; TCRdb's copy has only in-frame clones and leaves some out. Found here are 250,000 or so clones, approximately 85% of them singletons; the top ten hold 4% to 4.5%. Input material: peripheral blood. The receptors shown here come from a man aged 45-65 years with acute or convalescent COVID-19.

This chain joins TRBV7-6 and TRBJ1-1, with D perhaps matching TRBD1 (6 bases). V was cut by 1 base and J by 6 bases, with 12 bases left in between. The CDR3 has 14 residues. Germline V lookup: CDR1 SGHVS, CDR2 FNYEAQ. The CDR3, as DNA: TGTGCCAGCAGCTTAGGAGACGGACAGCCTGAAGCTTTCTTT. It is translated as CASSLGDGQPEAFF.

This clone was counted a few times. The rearrangement joins TRBV11-2 to TRBJ1-1; D call uncertain. In germline, CDR1 is SGHAT, CDR2 FQNNGV. Trimming removed 3 bases at V and 4 bases at J, with 12 bases between. This CDR3 is built from 14 residues. CDR3 in DNA: TGTGCCAGCAGCTTTCGCCCCAGTGGCACTGAAGCTTTCTTT. It encodes CASSFRPSGTEAFF. Drawing the rest from reference TRBV11-2 and TRBJ1-1, the complete variable domain is EAGVAQSPRYKIIEKRQSVAFWCNPISGHATLYWYQQILGQGPKLLIQFQNNGVVDDSQLPKDRFSAERLKGVDSTLKIQPAKLEDSAVYLCASSFRPSGTEAFFGQGTRLTVV.

The chain recombines TRBV30 with TRBJ2-5, with D unclear. Trimming removed 8 bases at V and 0 bases at J, with 13 bases between. The CDR3 extends over 13 amino acids. Per germline, CDR1 GTSNPN and CDR2 SVGIG (reference sequence). CDR3 nucleotide sequence: TGTGCCACGTGGCAGAGGTACCAAGAGACCCAGTACTTC. Its protein product is CATWQRYQETQYF.

V is TRBV4-2 and J is TRBJ2-3, with TRBD2 matching over 11 bases. Trimming cost V 2 bases and J 5 bases; bases outside gene matches: 6. The CDR3 consists of 16 residues. The germline CDR1 and CDR2 sequences are LGHNA and YNFKEQ. The CDR3: CASSQFVAGGQDTQYF. The CDR3 nucleotides are TGTGCCAGCAGCCAATTTGTAGCGGGGGGGCAAGATACGCAGTATTTT.